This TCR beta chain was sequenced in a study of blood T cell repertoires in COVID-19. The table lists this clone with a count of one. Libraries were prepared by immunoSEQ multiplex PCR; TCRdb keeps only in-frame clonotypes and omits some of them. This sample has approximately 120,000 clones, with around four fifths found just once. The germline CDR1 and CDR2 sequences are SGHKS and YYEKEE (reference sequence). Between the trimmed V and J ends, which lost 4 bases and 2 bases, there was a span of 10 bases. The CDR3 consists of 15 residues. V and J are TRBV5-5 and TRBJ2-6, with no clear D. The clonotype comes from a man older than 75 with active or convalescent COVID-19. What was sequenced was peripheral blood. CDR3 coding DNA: TGTGCCAGCAGCAGAGAGATCGCTGGGGCCAACGTCCTGACTTTC. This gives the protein CASSREIAGANVLTF.